The sequence of this T cell receptor (beta chain) was determined in a study of early T cells in non-severe SARS-CoV-2 infection. The CDR3 has 14 amino acids. Germline assignment: CDR1 LNHDA and CDR2 SQIVND (reference sequence). The V and J ends lost 1 base and 5 bases respectively, with 9 bases between them. This clonotype was counted many times. Each CDR3 protein gets one entry after TCRdb re-called the 5' RACE reads with MiXCR. Of about 27,000 distinct CDR3 sequences in the sample, roughly 4.3% are singletons; the top ten hold roughly 11%. Material for sequencing was whole blood. The chain carries TRBV19 and TRBJ2-1, with D unresolved. The TCR originated in an adult who was a healthcare worker with PCR-confirmed SARS-CoV-2 infection or an uninfected control (not recorded which). The CDR3 loop reads CASSIGPADNEQFF. CDR3 coding DNA: TGTGCCAGTAGTATAGGTCCAGCCGACAATGAGCAGTTCTTC.